The sequence of this T cell receptor beta chain was determined in a study of regulatory T cells in long-lasting Graves disease. The germline gives CDR1 LNHDA, CDR2 SQIVND (reference sequence). The CDR3 consists of 13 residues. After removal of 3 bases from V and 5 bases from J, the junction contained 3 bases not matched to a gene. The time point here: newly diagnosed GD, antithyroid drugs for less than 3 months. RNA extracted from PBMCs served as the sequencing template. Relying on iRepertoire HTBI primers and Arm-PCR of CDR3 regions, the team built TCR beta libraries. One entry per CDR3 protein, called by TCRdb with MiXCR from the multiplex PCR reads. The sample records 580,000 or so distinct CDR3 sequences, roughly 15% being singletons. This sample also appeared in a second study, on T cells in Graves' hyperthyroidism and ophthalmopathy. That source notes: Expanded thyroid clonotypes (above 0.001) were mostly also found in blood.

The specimen comprised peripheral blood mononuclear cells (PBMCs), sampled at new diagnosis, from a patient treated with antithyroid drugs. The TCR sequence derives from a man aged 18 to 29 with Graves disease. The chain uses TRBV19 and TRBJ2-5; 7 positions match TRBD1. In nucleotides, the CDR3 is TGTGCCAGTAGTATCGAGACAGGGGAGACCCAGTACTTC. Its protein is CASSIETGETQYF.